This TCR beta chain stems from a study of T and B cells in COVID-19 patients. Study in general: Median age was approximately 35 years in the recovered cohort and 67 years in the active-infection cohort. Points from the study as a whole: Symptomatic-phase blood samples from mildly ill patients and early samples from severe cases were scarce. At recovery TRB diversity and richness exceeded healthy donors, after highly clonal active COVID-19 repertoires. Patients with COVID-19 reportedly showed strongly skewed T cell receptor beta variable and joining gene usage.

From blood, roughly 220-550 ng of genomic DNA served as TRB template. TRB rearrangements were amplified by multiplex PCR with BIOMED2 TRB-A/B primers. MiXCR, applied by TCRdb to the multiplex PCR reads, yields one record per CDR3 protein. The table records 3,800 or so distinct CDR3 sequences, under 30% of them present only once. The CDR3 is 14 amino acids. V shed 3 bases and J 4 bases; nucleotides not matched to a gene: 3. The germline V gene encodes CDR1 MDHEN and CDR2 SYDVKM. Worth noting for this clonotype: The antigen remains unidentified.

The TCR was taken from a human donor with active COVID-19. The gene calls are TRBV28 and TRBJ2-7; TRBD2 matches 10 bases. The sample taken for sequencing was blood. CDR3 coding DNA: TGTGCCAGCAGTTTTTGGACTAGCGGTTACGAGCAGTACTTC. Translation gives CASSFWTSGYEQYF.